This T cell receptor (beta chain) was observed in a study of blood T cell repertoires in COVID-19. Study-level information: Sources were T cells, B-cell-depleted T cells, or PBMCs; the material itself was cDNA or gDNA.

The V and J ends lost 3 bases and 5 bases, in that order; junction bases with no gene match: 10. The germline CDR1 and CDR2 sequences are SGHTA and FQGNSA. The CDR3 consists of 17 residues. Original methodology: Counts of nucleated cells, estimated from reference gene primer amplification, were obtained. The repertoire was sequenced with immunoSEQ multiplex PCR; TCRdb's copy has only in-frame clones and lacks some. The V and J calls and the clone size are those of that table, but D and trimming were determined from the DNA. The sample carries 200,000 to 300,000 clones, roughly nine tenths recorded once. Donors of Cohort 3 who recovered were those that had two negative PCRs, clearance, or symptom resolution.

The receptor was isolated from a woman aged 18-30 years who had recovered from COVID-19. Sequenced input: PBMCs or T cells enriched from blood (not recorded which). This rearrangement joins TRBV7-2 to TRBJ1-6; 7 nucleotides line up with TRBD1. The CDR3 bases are TGTGCCAGCAGCTTGATGTACAGGGGATCGGATAATTCACCCCTCCACTTT. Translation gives CASSLMYRGSDNSPLHF.